This passage covers 8 T cell receptor beta chains from one sample sequenced in a study of shared clonotypes between healthy human individuals. Naive CD8 cells lacked CD45RO, underwent positive selection for CCR7 and left out terminally differentiated effector memory CD45RA+ cells. Using immunoSEQ multiplex PCR, the repertoire was profiled, and TCRdb retains in-frame clones only, with some absent. In the table there are about 2,100,000 clones, about 93% of which are singletons. The sample was naive CD8+ T cells from PBMCs. Receptors were obtained from a man aged 18 to 30 in good health. Some clones in this sample may be carry-over from other donors' samples.

The V and J genes are TRBV12-5 and TRBJ2-1; 11 bases line up with TRBD2. V trimming: 5 bases; J trimming: 6 bases; junction bases outside the gene matches: 6. The CDR3 is 15 residues long. The germline CDR1 and CDR2 sequences are LGHNT and FRNRAP. CDR3 protein: CASGISGRALNEQFF. CDR3 in DNA: TGTGCTAGTGGTATTAGCGGGAGGGCCCTCAATGAGCAGTTCTTC.

CDR3 sequence: CASSLVQGPNYGYTF. The CDR3 DNA reads TGTGCCAGCAGCTTAGTGCAGGGCCCTAACTATGGCTACACCTTC. The V call is TRBV7-9, the J call TRBJ1-2; weak D call: TRBD1 (5 bases). Germline values: CDR1 SEHNR, CDR2 FQNEAQ (reference sequence). This CDR3 region has 15 residues. V was shortened by 1 base and J by 0 bases, with 9 bases between the two germline ends. Full variable domain (rest looked up from reference TRBV7-9 and TRBJ1-2): DTGVSQNPRHKITKRGQNVTFRCDPISEHNRLYWYRQTLGQGPEFLTYFQNEAQLEKSRLLSDRFSAERPKGSFSTLEIQRTEQGDSAMYLCASSLVQGPNYGYTFGSGTRLTVV.

This clone was detected once. The J gene is TRBJ1-2, the V gene TRBV6-5, with D uncertain. CDR3 length: 12 residues. The V end lost 6 bases, the J end lost 8 bases, and 13 bases lay between the germline ends. Looked up from germline, CDR1 is MNHEY and CDR2 is SVGAGI. The CDR3 is CASRGPGEGYTF. DNA of the CDR3: TGTGCCAGCAGAGGCCCCGGGGAGGGCTACACCTTC.

This chain links TRBV4-1 with TRBJ2-7; 8 positions agree with TRBD1. The germline gives CDR1 MGHRA, CDR2 YSYEKL. This CDR3 is 14 amino acids long. The J segment lost 0 bases and the V segment lost 6 bases, leaving 4 bases of the junction unmatched. The CDR3 DNA follows: TGCGCCAGCAGTGCCGGGACAGGCTCCTACGAGCAGTACTTC. Translated: CASSAGTGSYEQYF.

The CDR3 coding sequence is TGTGCCAGCACTGTGTTGATGGGGTCGGGGACTGAAGCTTTCTTT. Its translation is CASTVLMGSGTEAFF. The V gene is TRBV6-5, the J gene TRBJ1-1, with D uncertain. CDR3 size: 15 residues. The germline V gene has CDR1 MNHEY and CDR2 SVGAGI. V dropped 7 bases and J dropped 5 bases, with 20 bases sitting between them.

The chain has TRBV27 and TRBJ2-7; 10 bases are a match to TRBD1. The J segment lost 5 bases and the V segment lost 3 bases, leaving 7 bases of the junction unmatched. This CDR3 is built from 15 residues. Germline V gives CDR1 MNHEY, CDR2 SMNVEV (reference sequence). CDR3 region: CASSLVGTGVHEQYF. The DNA of the CDR3 is TGTGCCAGCAGTTTGGTTGGGACAGGGGTCCACGAGCAGTACTTC.

For this clone: Other DNA sequences in this specimen translate into the identical CDR3. This sequence joins TRBV19 and TRBJ1-1; D unresolved. CDR1 and CDR2 (germline): LNHDA, SQIVND (reference sequence). V was cut by 3 bases and J by 0 bases, with 8 bases left in between. There are 14 residues in the CDR3. CDR3 sequence (DNA): TGTGCCAGTAGTATGGACGGTGTGAACACTGAAGCTTTCTTT. This sequence encodes CASSMDGVNTEAFF.

The J gene is TRBJ2-7, the V gene TRBV9; D remains unclear. The CDR3 consists of 16 residues. The germline CDR1 and CDR2 sequences are SGDLS and YYNGEE. V lost 0 bases and J lost 3, with 16 bases in between. The CDR3 sequence is CASSVEASWTLYEQYF. The CDR3 DNA sequence: TGTGCCAGCAGCGTAGAGGCCAGCTGGACGCTCTACGAGCAGTACTTC.